These T cell receptor beta chains were read from a single sample in a study of T cells in localized non-small cell lung cancer. Using immunoSEQ multiplex PCR, the repertoire was profiled, and TCRdb retains in-frame clones only, with some absent. There are some 6,300 clones in the sample; around 43% occur only once, and about 9.9% lies in the top ten. The material sequenced was lung tumor tissue, taken before any cancer treatment. The receptor source for this set is a woman aged 35 to 69 with stage II squamous cell lung carcinoma. Both conserved end residues are part of each CDR3. The D gene is left open where the match is weak. A clone size is listed for some rows: how often the clone was seen (once, few, many), or a class if it is expanded.

d_call clone_size j_call v_call cdr3_length cdr3_nt cdr3_aa
NA NA TRBJ1-2 TRBV19 13 TGTGCCAGTACCCCCCGGTTCTTCGATGGCTACACCTTC CASTPRFFDGYTF
NA few TRBJ1-2 TRBV18 15 TGTGCCAGCTCACCGGGAATCGAGAGGGGCTATGGCTACACCTTC CASSPGIERGYGYTF
NA NA TRBJ1-3 TRBV6-9 18 TGTGCCAGCAGTTACTGGCCCCTCGGGGGGGCTAGTGGAAACACCATATATTTT CASSYWPLGGASGNTIYF
TRBD1 few TRBJ1-1 TRBV9 13 TGTGCCAGCAGTGAGGATGGGACAGTAAGTGCTTTCTTT CASSEDGTVSAFF
NA few TRBJ1-2 TRBV6-8 13 TGTGCCAGCAGTGAGGACGGCCGCTATGGCTACACCTTC CASSEDGRYGYTF
TRBD1 large TRBJ1-2 TRBV11-3 14 TGTGCCAGCAGCTTGCTTAGGACAGGGCCTGACTACACCTTC CASSLLRTGPDYTF
NA few TRBJ2-3 TRBV7-5 16 NA CASSFGPGTSTDTQYF
NA once TRBJ1-4 TRBV14 13 TGTGCCAGCAGCAAAGGGTGGGGTGAAAAACTGTTTTTT CASSKGWGEKLFF
NA medium-sized TRBJ1-5 TRBV9 13 TGTGCCAGCAGTGCAGGACAGTTTCAGCCCCAGCATTTT CASSAGQFQPQHF
TRBD1 NA TRBJ2-2 TRBV19 14 TGTGCCAGTAGGACAGGGTCGAACACCGGGGAGCTGTTTTTT CASRTGSNTGELFF
NA few TRBJ1-1 TRBV15 15 TGTGCCACCAGCAGAGATAACCGGATTGACACTGAAGCTTTCTTT CATSRDNRIDTEAFF
NA few TRBJ2-5 TRBV2 12 TGTGCCAGCAGTCGAGCGGGAGAGACCCAGTACTTC CASSRAGETQYF
NA few TRBJ1-1 TRBV12-5 13 TGTGCTAGTGCCCGGGACGGAGACACTGAAGCTTTCTTT CASARDGDTEAFF
NA NA TRBJ1-1 TRBV5-1 14 TGCGCCAGCAGAAACGAGGCGAAGAACACTGAAGCTTTCTTT CASRNEAKNTEAFF
NA NA TRBJ1-2 TRBV6-8 14 TGTGCCAGCAGTCCTCCGACAGAAGCCTATGGCTACACCTTC CASSPPTEAYGYTF
NA NA TRBJ1-6 TRBV6-8 16 TGTGCCAGCAGTTTCGAAGGGTTGACCGTGGATTCACCCCTCCACTTT CASSFEGLTVDSPLHF
NA NA TRBJ2-5 TRBV9 15 TGTGCCAGCATGCGGGACGTAGCTAGCCAAGAGACCCAGTACTTC CASMRDVASQETQYF
NA NA TRBJ2-5 TRBV5-1 16 TGCGCCAGCAGCTTGGGGACAGCCCCCATTGGGGAGACCCAGTACTTC CASSLGTAPIGETQYF
NA NA TRBJ2-1 TRBV19 15 TGTGCCAGTAGTAATAGGACGAAGAGGGACAATGAGCAGTTCTTC CASSNRTKRDNEQFF
NA few TRBJ1-5 TRBV5-1 15 TGCGCCAGCAGCCAAGATTCATCCCCCCGTTGGGCCCAGCATTTT CASSQDSSPRWAQHF
NA NA TRBJ2-1 TRBV9 13 TGTGTCAGCGGAACGGAGCTTTACAATGAGCAGTTCTTC CVSGTELYNEQFF
TRBD1 few TRBJ2-7 TRBV6-8 15 TGTGCCAGCAGACGCGCACAGGGGGCCTCCTACGAGCAGTACTTC CASRRAQGASYEQYF
NA NA TRBJ1-6 TRBV29-1 14 TGCAGCGTTGAAGGGCTGCGCGGTAATTCACCCCTCCACTTT CSVEGLRGNSPLHF
NA medium-sized TRBJ1-2 TRBV7-2 13 TGTGCCAGCAGCCGGGACCTTAACTATGGCTACACCTTC CASSRDLNYGYTF
NA NA TRBJ2-4 TRBV11-3 14 TGTGCCAGCAGCTTGAGGGCGGGGCCAAACATTCAGTACTTC CASSLRAGPNIQYF
NA few TRBJ1-1 TRBV6-8 13 TGTGCCAGCAGTTACTCGGGATACACTGAAGCTTTCTTT CASSYSGYTEAFF
NA NA TRBJ2-2 TRBV18 15 TGTGCCAGCTCACCACACACACCCGGCACCGGGGAGCTGTTTTTT CASSPHTPGTGELFF
NA NA TRBJ1-2 TRBV5-1 14 TGCGCCAGCAGCTTCGGAAGGCTCAACTATGGCTACACCTTC CASSFGRLNYGYTF
TRBD2 few TRBJ2-1 TRBV11-3 17 TGTGCCAGCAGCCCCGGGACTAGCCTAAGGCGGGTAGGTGAGCAGTTCTTC CASSPGTSLRRVGEQFF
TRBD2 NA TRBJ2-3 TRBV30 13 TGTGCCCTAGGGGCGGGAGGGTCTGAGACGCAGTATTTT CALGAGGSETQYF
NA NA TRBJ2-5 TRBV30 12 TGTGCCTGGAGAGGCCTCCAAGAGACCCAGTACTTC CAWRGLQETQYF